This T cell receptor beta chain comes out of a study of Ad26.COV2.S vaccination and SARS-CoV-2 variants. Study background: Ad26.COV2.S shots went into the muscle once or twice, 56 days apart.

Treatment of the sample: some 20 received Ad26.COV2.S at low or high dose, single or two shots; a few received placebo; per-sample allocation not given. Sampling took place 63 days after the first vaccine or placebo injection. This vaccine is an Ad26 vector that expresses the Wuhan-strain SARS-CoV-2 spike. The V and J ends lost 8 bases and 9 bases, in that order; junction bases with no gene match: 5. The CDR3 runs to 14 residues. Germline V gives CDR1 LNHDA, CDR2 SQIVND (reference sequence). Only in-frame clones appear in the TCRdb table, and some are missing; sequencing was by immunoSEQ multiplex PCR. The sample includes hundreds of thousands of clones, about 89% seen only once; the top ten take about 1.5%.

This TCR was sampled from a person aged 18-60 years who received the Ad26.COV2.S COVID-19 vaccine or a placebo. The sequenced sample was peripheral blood, obtained in a trial of Ad26.COV2.S vaccine versus placebo. This chain joins TRBV19 and TRBJ2-1, with 15 bases matching TRBD2. The chain's CDR3 is CASGLAGGPSEQFF. Written as DNA, the CDR3 is TGTGCCAGTGGACTAGCGGGAGGGCCAAGTGAGCAGTTCTTC.